The 19 T cell receptor beta chains given below trace back to one sample, sequenced in a study of PD-1 blockade in classical Hodgkin lymphoma. Exposure to brentuximab vedotin varied, and each patient had relapsed following autologous stem cell transplantation. Measured with immunoSEQ multiplex PCR; TCRdb has only the in-frame clones, and not every one. The repertoire holds around 99,000 clones, with roughly 80% as singletons. The source was peripheral blood mononuclear cells (PBMCs), collected before the second cycle of nivolumab. These receptors all come from a human donor with classical Hodgkin lymphoma.

The CDR3 is CSAAAGGGRRETQYF. CDR3 in DNA: TGCAGCGCAGCCGCGGGAGGGGGAAGGAGAGAGACCCAGTACTTC. The V and J genes are TRBV29-1 and TRBJ2-5, with TRBD2 matching over 9 bases. The CDR3 covers 15 residues. Trimming cost V 7 bases and J 4 bases; bases outside gene matches: 13. The germline gives CDR1 SQVTM, CDR2 ANQGSEA.

V gene TRBV23-1 combines with J gene TRBJ2-7; D might be TRBD2 (5 bases). TRBV23-1 is an open reading frame whose function is uncertain. Between the trimmed V and J ends, which lost 4 bases and 1 base, there was a span of 20 bases. This CDR3 has 17 residues. The CDR3 is CASSRPGLFEGSYEQYF. CDR3 sequence (DNA): TGCGCCAGCAGTCGCCCAGGCCTTTTTGAGGGTTCCTACGAGCAGTACTTC.

J is TRBJ2-2 and V is TRBV5-5; TRBD1 matches at 7 bases. V lost 2 bases, J lost 1 base, and 5 bases stayed unmatched. The CDR3 covers 16 residues. Germline CDR1 and CDR2: SGHKS and YYEKEE (reference sequence). CDR3 amino acids: CASSFHRTGNTGELFF. The CDR3 DNA is TGTGCCAGCAGCTTTCATAGGACAGGGAACACCGGGGAGCTGTTTTTT.

The chain carries TRBV7-9 and TRBJ1-1; D possibly corresponds to TRBD1 (6 bases). CDR3 length equals 15 residues. V was pared by 0 bases and J by 0 bases, with 8 bases between. Looked up from germline, CDR1 is SEHNR and CDR2 is FQNEAQ (reference sequence). The CDR3 region is CASSLARGVNTEAFF. The CDR3 DNA reads TGTGCCAGCAGCTTAGCGAGGGGGGTGAACACTGAAGCTTTCTTT.

This chain connects TRBV2 to TRBJ1-2, with 7 bases identical to TRBD1. Germline V gene data show CDR1 as SNHLY and CDR2 as FYNNEI. V lost 2 bases and J lost 2; bases outside the gene matches: 11. The CDR3 has 17 residues. The CDR3 DNA sequence: TGTGCCAGCAGTGAAATGGGAGGGGGCCGATCAAACTATGGCTACACCTTC. Translated: CASSEMGGGRSNYGYTF. Together with reference TRBV2 and TRBJ1-2, the CDR3 gives the full variable domain: EPEVTQTPSHQVTQMGQEVILRCVPISNHLYFYWYRQILGQKVEFLVSFYNNEISEKSEIFDDQFSVERPDGSNFTLKIRSTKLEDSAMYFCASSEMGGGRSNYGYTFGSGTRLTVV.

The rearrangement uses TRBV29-1 and TRBJ2-7, with 7 nucleotides matching TRBD1. Germline CDR1 reads SQVTM; CDR2 reads ANQGSEA. This CDR3 is built from 11 residues. V was clipped by 6 bases and J by 3 bases; unmatched bases: 2. The CDR3 DNA follows: TGCAGCGTGGGGACAGACTACGAGCAGTACTTC. Encoded protein: CSVGTDYEQYF.

This sequence joins TRBV19 and TRBJ1-5; TRBD1 matches at 8 bases. Germline V lookup: CDR1 LNHDA, CDR2 SQIVND (reference sequence). V lost 8 bases and J lost 2; bases outside the gene matches: 8. The CDR3 is made up of 15 amino acids. The CDR3 region is CASGDGTGGNQPQHF. The CDR3 DNA reads TGTGCCAGTGGGGACGGGACAGGAGGCAATCAGCCCCAGCATTTT.

This rearrangement joins TRBV2 to TRBJ2-7; TRBD1 matches at 8 bases. V lost 6 bases and J lost 2; bases outside the gene matches: 9. The CDR3 spans 15 residues. Germline values: CDR1 SNHLY, CDR2 FYNNEI. The CDR3 bases are TGTGCCAGCAGCGCAACCGGGACAGGAACCTACGAGCAGTACTTC. Its protein product is CASSATGTGTYEQYF.

This clone was seen many times. The chain employs TRBV19 and TRBJ1-2; D is perhaps TRBD1 (5 bases). Germline assignment: CDR1 LNHDA and CDR2 SQIVND (reference sequence). The length of the CDR3 is 14 residues. Trimming pared 3 bases from V and 4 bases from J, leaving 12 bases between. CDR3 DNA: TGTGCCAGTAGTATGGGACCGATAAGCTATGGCTACACCTTC. Residues: CASSMGPISYGYTF.

The chain uses TRBV19 and TRBJ2-7; TRBD1 aligns across 7 bases. Germline V gene sequence: CDR1 LNHDA, CDR2 SQIVND (reference sequence). Unmatched junction bases numbered 7, after V lost 5 bases and J lost 0 bases. This CDR3 spans 15 amino acids. The CDR3 DNA reads TGTGCCAGTAGTGTTCAGGGACAGACCTCCTACGAGCAGTACTTC. Residues: CASSVQGQTSYEQYF.

V and J are TRBV6-5 and TRBJ1-1; D may be TRBD1 (6 bases). Trimming cost V 10 bases and J 1 base, with 16 bases left between them. This CDR3 spans 14 amino acids. The germline V gene has CDR1 MNHEY and CDR2 SVGAGI. CDR3 sequence: CATGPEQGNTEAFF. In nucleotides, the CDR3 is TGTGCCACCGGGCCCGAACAGGGGAACACTGAAGCTTTCTTT.

The J gene is TRBJ2-7, the V gene TRBV5-6, with unresolved D. CDR1 and CDR2 (germline): SGHDT, YYEEEE. V was shortened by 0 bases and J by 6 bases, with 10 bases between the two germline ends. This CDR3 spans 13 amino acids. CDR3 DNA sequence: TGTGCCAGCAGCTTGGTAGCCCCCTCCGAGCAGTACTTC. Its protein is CASSLVAPSEQYF.

Written as DNA, the CDR3 is TGTGCCAGCTCACCATTTGCGCGGGGGTCCTCCTACGAGCAGTACTTC. Amino acid sequence: CASSPFARGSSYEQYF. V gene TRBV18 combines with J gene TRBJ2-7; 7 nucleotides match TRBD2. The CDR3 sequence is 16 residues long. The J segment lost 0 bases and the V segment lost 2 bases, leaving 7 bases of the junction unmatched. The germline V gene encodes CDR1 KGHSH and CDR2 LQKENI.

This clone was counted a single time. V gene TRBV30 combines with J gene TRBJ2-5; TRBD1 is a possible D gene (6 bases). The ends were cut back, 0 bases at V and 11 bases at J, with 10 bases in the middle. This CDR3 has 11 residues. The germline gives CDR1 GTSNPN, CDR2 SVGIG (reference sequence). The CDR3 DNA reads as TGTGCCTGGAGTGTCGGGCAGGGGCAGTACTTC. It is translated as CAWSVGQGQYF.

The rearrangement links TRBV7-8 to TRBJ1-1; D is ambiguous. Germline V CDR1 and CDR2: SGHVS, FQNEAQ. Trimming removed 7 bases from V and 0 bases from J, with 12 bases in between. This CDR3 has 14 amino acids. The CDR3 spells CASTPGNMNTEAFF. The CDR3 nucleotides read TGTGCCAGCACCCCCGGAAACATGAACACTGAAGCTTTCTTT.

This chain joins TRBV10-3 and TRBJ1-1; TRBD1 matches 9 bases. The length of the CDR3 is 14 residues. The V gene's germline CDR1 is ENHRY and CDR2 SYGVKD. With V trimmed by 6 bases and J by 6 bases, 8 bases remained unmatched. The CDR3 region is CAIRSVTGGSEAFF. For the CDR3, the DNA is TGTGCCATCAGGTCGGTAACAGGGGGCTCTGAAGCTTTCTTT.

The V call is TRBV18, the J call TRBJ2-5; D is unclear. The CDR3 is made up of 16 amino acids. Trimming took 2 bases from V and 0 from J, leaving 13 bases between them. Germline CDR1 KGHSH, CDR2 LQKENI. The CDR3 here is CASSPSRSSHQETQYF. The DNA of the CDR3 is TGTGCCAGCTCACCATCTCGTAGCAGTCACCAAGAGACCCAGTACTTC. Full variable domain (remainder filled in from reference TRBV18 and TRBJ2-5): NAGVMQNPRHLVRRRGQEARLRCSPMKGHSHVYWYRQLPEEGLKFMVYLQKENIIDESGMPKERFSAEFPKEGPSILRIQQVVRGDSAAYFCASSPSRSSHQETQYFGPGTRLLVL.

The chain has TRBV18 and TRBJ2-5; no definite D call. CDR3 size: 14 residues. CDR1 and CDR2 from the germline V gene are KGHSH and LQKENI. Trimming removed 3 bases at V and 2 bases at J, with 10 bases between. DNA of the CDR3: TGTGCCAGCTCACCCCGCTCAGAGCAAGAGACCCAGTACTTC. It codes for CASSPRSEQETQYF. The whole variable domain, filled in from reference TRBV18 and TRBJ2-5, reads NAGVMQNPRHLVRRRGQEARLRCSPMKGHSHVYWYRQLPEEGLKFMVYLQKENIIDESGMPKERFSAEFPKEGPSILRIQQVVRGDSAAYFCASSPRSEQETQYFGPGTRLLVL.

This clone was detected only a few times. An end of the junction does not agree with germline; a read error may underlie this. The chain employs TRBV19 and TRBJ1-5, with 10 bases that match TRBD1. This CDR3 region has 16 residues. Germline values: CDR1 LNHDA, CDR2 SQIVND (reference sequence). CDR3: CATSPRGQGPNQPQHF. CDR3 nucleotides: TGTGCCACTAGTCCTCGGGGACAGGGGCCCAATCAGCCCCAGCATTTT. The complete variable domain, with remaining parts taken from reference TRBV19 and TRBJ1-5, reads DGGITQSPKYLFRKEGQNVTLSCEQNLNHDAMYWYRQDPGQGLRLIYYSQIVNDFQKGDIAEGYSVSREKKESFPLTVTSAQKNPTAFYLCATSPRGQGPNQPQHFGDGTRLSIL.